The source of this T cell receptor beta chain is a study of CD8 T cells in Susac syndrome. The CDR3 is made up of 16 amino acids. V was shortened by 4 bases and J by 3 bases, with 15 bases between the two germline ends. Germline V gene lookup returns CDR1 LGHDT and CDR2 YNNKEL (reference sequence). Random hexamers were used to reverse transcribe the RNA input (about 0.5 to 1 ug). TCRdb re-derived calls from the immunoSEQ multiplex PCR reads in MiXCR, one entry per CDR3 protein. Here the sample spans over 150,000 distinct CDR3 sequences, approximately 95% being singletons. Recently defined diagnostic criteria for definite or probable disease were fulfilled by Susac syndrome patients. The TEMRA cells underwent FACS enrichment, while the CD8+ and CD4+ T cells underwent negative isolation.

The receptor's source is a human donor with Susac syndrome. V and J are TRBV3-1 and TRBJ2-2, with D possibly matching TRBD1 (6 bases). Sequenced: CD4+ T cells from PBMCs. The CDR3 protein is CASSLPDRSYTGELFF. The CDR3 DNA reads TGTGCCAGCAGCCTCCCGGACAGAAGTTACACCGGGGAGCTGTTTTTT. The full variable domain, its missing parts supplied by reference TRBV3-1 and TRBJ2-2, is DTAVSQTPKYLVTQMGNDKSIKCEQNLGHDTMYWYKQDSKKFLKIMFSYNNKELIINETVPNRFSPKSPDKAHLNLHINSLELGDSAVYFCASSLPDRSYTGELFFGEGSRLTVL.